A selection of T cell receptor beta chains follows, all from one sample in a study of T cell responses to AZD1222 COVID-19 vaccine. Only in-frame clones appear in the TCRdb table, and some are missing; sequencing was by immunoSEQ multiplex PCR. This table holds 150,000 to 200,000 clones, 94% found once. The sample here was peripheral blood, taken on day 0 of AZD1222 vaccination. These receptors were obtained from an adult in good health. Each CDR3 is given with its conserved first and last residue. The D gene is left open where the match is weak. Clone sizes are given selectively: once, few, many, or a class where the clone is expanded.

v_gene	abundance	d_gene	j_gene	CDR3aa	CDR3nt
TRBV7-8	.	.	TRBJ1-4	CASSLLHGAGEKLFF	TGTGCCAGCAGCTTACTGCACGGGGCGGGAGAAAAACTGTTTTTT
TRBV5-4	.	TRBD2	TRBJ2-1	CASSLAVPSGSGDEQFF	TGTGCCAGCAGCTTGGCCGTACCTAGCGGGAGTGGGGATGAGCAGTTCTTC
TRBV19	.	TRBD2	TRBJ2-7	CASRGLAGGLIYEQYF	TGTGCCAGTAGGGGGCTAGCGGGAGGCCTTATCTACGAGCAGTACTTC
TRBV10-3	once	.	TRBJ1-2	CAIRGDSTGSDGYTF	TGTGCCATCAGGGGGGACTCTACAGGGTCAGACGGCTACACCTTC
TRBV5-1	.	TRBD1	TRBJ1-1	CASSAWTGGNTEAFF	TGCGCCAGCAGCGCTTGGACAGGGGGCAACACTGAAGCTTTCTTT
TRBV19	.	.	TRBJ1-1	CASRDRGTANTEAFF	TGTGCCAGTAGGGACCGCGGGACCGCGAACACTGAAGCTTTCTTT
TRBV7-9	.	TRBD1	TRBJ2-5	CASSLEQGVKETQYF	TGTGCCAGCAGCTTAGAGCAGGGGGTAAAAGAGACCCAGTACTTC
TRBV27	.	TRBD1	TRBJ1-2	CASSSADRLGLGGYTF	TGTGCCAGCAGTTCGGCGGACAGGCTGGGGTTGGGCGGCTACACCTTC
TRBV15	.	.	TRBJ2-1	CATSKPREGLSEQFF	TGTGCCACCAGCAAACCACGGGAAGGTTTGAGTGAGCAGTTCTTC
TRBV28	.	.	TRBJ1-5	CASSVPGSNQPQHF	TGTGCCAGCAGTGTTCCTGGTAGCAATCAGCCCCAGCATTTT
TRBV7-2	.	TRBD1	TRBJ2-7	CASSLGTDPGREQYF	TGTGCCAGCAGCCTGGGGACAGACCCCGGGCGCGAGCAGTACTTC
TRBV15	once	.	TRBJ1-6	CATSREAPNRANSPLHF	TGTGCCACCAGCAGAGAAGCCCCGAACAGGGCCAATTCACCCCTCCACTTT
TRBV4-1	once	.	TRBJ2-7	CASSQDRRFDVDYEQYF	TGCGCCAGCAGCCAAGATCGTCGCTTCGACGTGGACTACGAGCAGTACTTC
TRBV5-1	.	.	TRBJ2-2	CASSSPVAATGELFF	TGCGCCAGCAGCTCCCCGGTGGCGGCCACCGGGGAGCTGTTTTTT
TRBV9	.	.	TRBJ2-7	CASSVTRSSYEQYF	TGTGCCAGCAGCGTTACAAGGAGCTCCTACGAGCAGTACTTC
TRBV30	.	TRBD1	TRBJ1-2	CAWNRGLNYGYTF	TGTGCCTGGAACAGGGGACTAAACTATGGCTACACCTTC
TRBV29-1	.	.	TRBJ2-7	CSDPKTALASGPYEQYF	TGCAGCGACCCTAAGACAGCGCTCGCCTCGGGCCCCTACGAGCAGTACTTC
TRBV14	.	TRBD1	TRBJ2-1	CASSLRTGGRLSSYNEQFF	TGTGCCAGCAGCCTTAGGACAGGGGGAAGGCTGAGCTCCTACAATGAGCAGTTCTTC
TRBV6-5	.	.	TRBJ2-1	CASSYSTDPDNEQFF	TGTGCCAGCAGTTACTCGACGGACCCGGACAATGAGCAGTTCTTC
TRBV5-8	few	.	TRBJ1-2	CASRNLNYGYTF	TGTGCCAGCCGCAATTTAAACTATGGCTACACCTTC
TRBV28	.	.	TRBJ1-1	CASSLYGGNTEAFF	TGTGCCAGCAGTTTATATGGTGGGAACACTGAAGCTTTCTTT
TRBV5-1	.	TRBD1	TRBJ1-2	CASSRDRPYGYTF	TGCGCCAGCAGCCGGGACAGGCCCTATGGCTACACCTTC
TRBV19	once	TRBD1	TRBJ1-5	CASNEFAGTGYNQPQHF	TGTGCCAGTAACGAATTCGCCGGGACAGGCTACAATCAGCCCCAGCATTTT
TRBV9	.	TRBD2	TRBJ2-3	CASSVTKLADTDTQYF	TGTGCCAGCAGCGTAACCAAACTAGCGGACACAGATACGCAGTATTTT
TRBV18	.	.	TRBJ1-6	CASSPKAGDSPLHF	TGTGCCAGCTCACCAAAGGCGGGGGATTCACCCCTCCACTTT
TRBV4-3	.	.	TRBJ1-1	CASSQVSMNTEAFF	TGCGCCAGCAGCCAAGTTAGTATGAACACTGAAGCTTTCTTT
TRBV10-3	.	.	TRBJ1-1	CAISESMTEAFF	TGTGCCATCAGTGAGTCGATGACTGAAGCTTTCTTT
TRBV7-2	.	.	TRBJ1-1	CASSLGVRAEAFF	TGTGCCAGCAGCTTGGGGGTACGCGCTGAAGCTTTCTTT
TRBV5-3	.	.	TRBJ1-5	CARSLIGVWGNQPQHF	TGTGCCAGAAGCTTGATCGGGGTTTGGGGCAATCAGCCCCAGCATTTT
TRBV7-6	.	.	TRBJ2-2	CASSLGVGGRLAGELFF	TGTGCCAGCAGCTTAGGTGTAGGAGGCAGGCTCGCCGGGGAGCTGTTTTTT
TRBV7-8	.	.	TRBJ2-2	CASSQSRGLDTGELFF	TGTGCCAGCAGCCAAAGCAGGGGTCTAGACACCGGGGAGCTGTTTTTT
TRBV5-1	.	.	TRBJ1-1	CASSLSPNTEAFF	TGCGCCAGCAGCTTGTCTCCCAACACTGAAGCTTTCTTT
TRBV27	.	.	TRBJ1-5	CASSFRAVSNQPQHF	TGTGCCAGCAGTTTTCGGGCAGTTAGCAATCAGCCCCAGCATTTT
TRBV7-8	.	TRBD1	TRBJ1-5	CASSLTGLNQPQHF	TGTGCCAGCAGTTTGACAGGGTTGAACCAGCCCCAGCATTTT
TRBV2	.	TRBD1	TRBJ1-1	CASRDIQGATEAFF	TGTGCCAGCAGAGATATTCAGGGGGCCACTGAAGCTTTCTTT
TRBV11-2	.	.	TRBJ2-2	CASSFLGGPNTGELFF	TGTGCCAGCAGCTTCCTAGGGGGTCCGAACACCGGGGAGCTGTTTTTT
TRBV29-1	.	.	TRBJ2-3	CSVGRGGSDTQYF	TGCAGCGTGGGTCGAGGAGGGTCAGATACGCAGTATTTT
TRBV7-9	.	.	TRBJ2-5	CASIRAEYQETQYF	TGTGCCAGCATTCGGGCAGAGTACCAAGAGACCCAGTACTTC
TRBV11-3	.	.	TRBJ2-7	CASSLAAGSYEQYF	TGTGCCAGCAGCTTAGCCGCCGGCTCCTACGAGCAGTACTTC
TRBV28	.	.	TRBJ1-4	CASSSIEKLFF	TGTGCCAGCAGTTCCATTGAAAAACTGTTTTTT
TRBV21-1	.	.	TRBJ1-5	CASLGGQVEYGCHQPQHF	.
TRBV28	.	.	TRBJ2-7	CASSSVDGPYEQYF	TGTGCCAGCAGTTCTGTTGACGGTCCCTACGAGCAGTACTTC
TRBV18	.	.	TRBJ2-7	CASSPPTRASYEQYF	TGTGCCAGCTCACCACCGACAAGGGCGTCCTACGAGCAGTACTTC
TRBV18	.	.	TRBJ1-1	CASSYGAWNTEAFF	TGTGCCAGCTCCTATGGGGCATGGAACACTGAAGCTTTCTTT
TRBV19	.	TRBD2	TRBJ2-6	CAMSGGVGGANVLTF	TGTGCGATGAGCGGGGGCGTTGGTGGGGCCAACGTCCTGACTTTC
TRBV5-5	.	TRBD2	TRBJ2-1	CASGRESSYNEQFF	TGTGCCAGCGGGAGGGAGAGCTCCTACAATGAGCAGTTCTTC
TRBV7-3	.	.	TRBJ2-3	CASSSPGGHSTDTQYF	TGTGCCAGCAGCTCCCCCGGGGGACATAGCACAGATACGCAGTATTTT
TRBV4-1	.	.	TRBJ2-7	CASSLKDSGVSYEQYF	TGCGCCAGCAGCCTTAAAGATTCTGGGGTGTCCTACGAGCAGTACTTC
TRBV20-1	.	.	TRBJ2-7	CSASFGMAYEQYF	TGCAGTGCTAGTTTCGGGATGGCCTACGAGCAGTACTTC
TRBV5-4	.	TRBD1	TRBJ1-6	CASSLDRGLYNSPLHF	TGTGCCAGCAGCTTGGACAGGGGACTCTACAATTCACCCCTCCACTTT
TRBV7-8	once	.	TRBJ1-1	CASSLELGLVAFF	TGTGCCAGCAGCTTAGAGTTAGGGCTAGTGGCTTTCTTT
TRBV9	.	.	TRBJ2-3	CASSVGGSTDTQYF	TGTGCCAGCAGCGTAGGGGGGAGCACAGATACGCAGTATTTT
TRBV18	.	.	TRBJ1-1	CASSPAGVNTEAFF	TGTGCCAGCTCACCTGCGGGCGTAAACACTGAAGCTTTCTTT
TRBV13	.	.	TRBJ2-2	CASLRSAGELFF	TGTGCCAGCCTCCGGAGCGCCGGGGAGCTGTTTTTT